This T cell receptor beta chain was retrieved from a study of blood T cell repertoires in COVID-19. Study-level background: Samples of COVID-19 (acute and convalescent) were obtained from the United States, Italy and Spain.

Authors' analysis steps: Amplification from reference gene primers served as the basis for estimated nucleated cell counts. Sequenced by immunoSEQ multiplex PCR; TCRdb stores in-frame clones only, minus some. The V and J calls and clone size were taken over from that table, and D and trimming were inferred from the DNA. The sample shows roughly 160,000 clones, approximately 74% of them seen only once. This clone was detected a few times. V trimming: 6 bases; J trimming: 6 bases; junction bases outside the gene matches: 23. The CDR3 has 22 residues. Germline V lookup: CDR1 SNHLY, CDR2 FYNNEI. The clonotype originates from a woman at least 80 years old with acute or convalescent COVID-19. This chain uses TRBV2 with TRBJ2-1; 16 bases line up with TRBD2. Sequencing was performed on peripheral blood. CDR3 loop: CASRRRLLTGTSGRVSANEQFF. The DNA for the CDR3 is TGTGCCAGCAGAAGGAGACTACTAACCGGGACTAGCGGGAGGGTTTCCGCCAATGAGCAGTTCTTC. Together with reference TRBV2 and TRBJ2-1, the CDR3 gives the full variable domain: EPEVTQTPSHQVTQMGQEVILRCVPISNHLYFYWYRQILGQKVEFLVSFYNNEISEKSEIFDDQFSVERPDGSNFTLKIRSTKLEDSAMYFCASRRRLLTGTSGRVSANEQFFGPGTRLTVL.